This record covers a single T cell receptor (beta chain). The data are from a study of blood T cell repertoires in COVID-19. Turning to the study itself: Italy, Spain and the United States were the sources of the convalescent and acute COVID-19 samples. PBMCs, B-cell-depleted T cells, or T cells were the source of the cDNA or gDNA that made up the material.

The CDR3 has 17 amino acids. Germline V gene sequence: CDR1 SGHVS, CDR2 FNYEAQ. Between the trimmed V and J ends, which lost 5 bases and 1 base, there was a span of 18 bases. Original analysis: Amplification of reference gene primers was used by the study to estimate nucleated cell counts. TCRdb's copy holds only in-frame clones and misses some; the assay was immunoSEQ multiplex PCR. Clonal size and the V and J genes are those of that table, whereas D and trimming came from the DNA. The repertoire has around 700,000 clones, more than 80% of them found once; the top ten carry 0.2% to 0.3%. The V gene is TRBV7-6, the J gene TRBJ1-3; weak D call: TRBD1 (5 bases). This receptor was identified in a woman between 18 and 30 years old with acute or convalescent COVID-19. Source material: peripheral blood. CDR3 protein: CASSQSPLGPSGNTIYF. The CDR3 DNA reads TGTGCCAGCAGCCAAAGTCCTCTGGGGCCTTCTGGAAACACCATATATTTT.